A selection of T cell receptor beta chains follows, all from one sample in a study of T cells after yellow fever vaccination. MiXCR, run by TCRdb on the 5' RACE reads, gives a single entry per CDR3 protein. This repertoire shows about 300,000 distinct CDR3 sequences, 6.8% found once; its top ten account for 15% to 20%. The sequencing here drew on PBMCs, taken around 45 days after the first yellow fever vaccination. The receptors were gathered from a young man who received the YFV17D yellow fever vaccine. The CDR3 runs from the conserved cysteine through the conserved F or W. The order of the fields is clone size, J gene, D gene, V gene, CDR3 protein, CDR3 DNA. D genes are given only for firm matches. The size field is filled for only some rows; it gives once, few, many or a size class.

abundance: many; j_gene: TRBJ2-7; d_gene: TRBD2; v_gene: TRBV7-9; CDR3aa: CASIGIAGSTYEQYF; CDR3nt: TGTGCCAGCATCGGGATAGCGGGGTCCACCTACGAGCAGTACTTC
abundance: -; j_gene: TRBJ2-1; d_gene: TRBD1; v_gene: TRBV7-2; CDR3aa: CASSAAGTGASEQFF; CDR3nt: TGTGCCAGCAGCGCCGCCGGGACAGGGGCCAGTGAGCAGTTCTTC
abundance: -; j_gene: TRBJ2-1; d_gene: -; v_gene: TRBV7-9; CDR3aa: CASSPRAGQSTYNEQFF; CDR3nt: TGTGCCAGCAGCCCCCGGGCGGGGCAGTCGACTTACAATGAGCAGTTCTTC
abundance: few; j_gene: TRBJ1-4; d_gene: -; v_gene: TRBV6-1; CDR3aa: CASSEARGWFEKLFF; CDR3nt: TGTGCCAGCAGTGAAGCTAGAGGGTGGTTTGAAAAACTGTTTTTT
abundance: -; j_gene: TRBJ2-3; d_gene: TRBD2; v_gene: TRBV9; CDR3aa: CASSVRLAGGGTDTQYF; CDR3nt: TGTGCCAGCAGCGTTCGGCTAGCGGGGGGAGGAACAGATACGCAGTATTTT
abundance: many; j_gene: TRBJ1-2; d_gene: -; v_gene: TRBV6-1; CDR3aa: CASRDGGGGGYGYTF; CDR3nt: TGTGCCAGCAGGGATGGAGGGGGTGGAGGCTATGGCTACACCTTC
abundance: many; j_gene: TRBJ2-7; d_gene: -; v_gene: TRBV7-2; CDR3aa: CASSLAGSSYEQYF; CDR3nt: TGTGCCAGCAGCTTAGCGGGATCTTCCTACGAGCAGTACTTC
abundance: many; j_gene: TRBJ1-4; d_gene: -; v_gene: TRBV5-1; CDR3aa: CASSHPGNEKLFF; CDR3nt: TGCGCCAGCAGCCACCCGGGAAATGAAAAACTGTTTTTT
abundance: -; j_gene: TRBJ1-4; d_gene: -; v_gene: TRBV10-2; CDR3aa: CASSDSAAYEKLFF; CDR3nt: TGCGCCAGCAGTGATTCTGCAGCCTATGAAAAACTGTTTTTT
abundance: many; j_gene: TRBJ1-1; d_gene: -; v_gene: TRBV18; CDR3aa: CASSPGGAEAFF; CDR3nt: TGTGCCAGCTCACCTGGCGGGGCAGAAGCTTTCTTT
abundance: -; j_gene: TRBJ2-3; d_gene: TRBD2; v_gene: TRBV20-1; CDR3aa: CSASGGADTQYF; CDR3nt: TGCAGTGCTAGCGGGGGGGCAGATACGCAGTATTTT
abundance: few; j_gene: TRBJ2-3; d_gene: -; v_gene: TRBV28; CDR3aa: CASSLASNRADTQYF; CDR3nt: TGTGCCAGCAGTTTGGCCTCGAATAGGGCAGATACGCAGTATTTT
abundance: many; j_gene: TRBJ1-5; d_gene: TRBD1; v_gene: TRBV20-1; CDR3aa: CSAGTGGHQPQHF; CDR3nt: TGCAGTGCTGGGACAGGGGGCCATCAGCCCCAGCATTTT
abundance: many; j_gene: TRBJ2-1; d_gene: -; v_gene: TRBV12-3/TRBV12-4; CDR3aa: CASSTWTTSVFF; CDR3nt: TGTGCCAGCAGTACATGGACCACTTCGGTGTTCTTC
abundance: -; j_gene: TRBJ1-2; d_gene: -; v_gene: TRBV5-1; CDR3aa: CASSLVSGNHGYTF; CDR3nt: TGCGCCAGCAGCTTGGTCAGTGGCAATCATGGCTACACCTTC
abundance: -; j_gene: TRBJ1-1; d_gene: -; v_gene: TRBV20-1; CDR3aa: CSAAGRSSAEAFF; CDR3nt: TGCAGTGCTGCAGGACGGAGCTCAGCCGAAGCTTTCTTT
abundance: few; j_gene: TRBJ1-1; d_gene: -; v_gene: TRBV7-2; CDR3aa: CASSLMGSEAFF; CDR3nt: TGTGCCAGCAGCTTAATGGGCTCTGAAGCTTTCTTT
abundance: few; j_gene: TRBJ1-1; d_gene: -; v_gene: TRBV12-3/TRBV12-4; CDR3aa: CASSSLSFSGSTEAFF; CDR3nt: TGTGCCAGCAGTTCTTTGTCTTTTTCGGGGAGCACTGAAGCTTTCTTT
abundance: few; j_gene: TRBJ2-1; d_gene: -; v_gene: TRBV24-1; CDR3aa: CATSESGPEQFF; CDR3nt: TGTGCCACCAGTGAATCGGGCCCTGAGCAGTTCTTC
abundance: -; j_gene: TRBJ1-6; d_gene: -; v_gene: TRBV4-2; CDR3aa: CASSQVPADNSPLHF; CDR3nt: TGTGCCAGCAGCCAAGTTCCAGCCGATAATTCACCCCTCCACTTT
abundance: few; j_gene: TRBJ2-1; d_gene: -; v_gene: TRBV12-3/TRBV12-4; CDR3aa: CASRRTAGNEQFF; CDR3nt: TGTGCCAGCAGGCGGACAGCAGGCAATGAGCAGTTCTTC
abundance: few; j_gene: TRBJ2-2; d_gene: -; v_gene: TRBV2; CDR3aa: CASDGRARTGELFF; CDR3nt: TGTGCCAGCGATGGCAGGGCAAGGACCGGGGAGCTGTTTTTT
abundance: many; j_gene: TRBJ2-5; d_gene: -; v_gene: TRBV7-2; CDR3aa: CASSSPGRLTETQYF; CDR3nt: TGTGCCAGCAGCTCCCCGGGACGGTTGACGGAGACCCAGTACTTC
abundance: few; j_gene: TRBJ2-4; d_gene: -; v_gene: TRBV4-3; CDR3aa: CASSQEFGFEVGAKNIQYF; CDR3nt: TGCGCCAGCAGCCAAGAATTCGGGTTCGAGGTCGGGGCCAAAAACATTCAGTACTTC
abundance: few; j_gene: TRBJ1-1; d_gene: -; v_gene: TRBV18; CDR3aa: CASSRTSNTEAFF; CDR3nt: TGTGCCAGCTCGCGGACAAGTAACACTGAAGCTTTCTTT
abundance: many; j_gene: TRBJ1-5; d_gene: -; v_gene: TRBV7-8; CDR3aa: CASSLDRAYQPQHF; CDR3nt: TGTGCCAGCAGCTTAGACAGGGCCTATCAGCCCCAGCATTTT
abundance: -; j_gene: TRBJ1-1; d_gene: -; v_gene: TRBV5-6; CDR3aa: CASSLIGGDIFF; CDR3nt: TGTGCCAGCAGCTTGATCGGAGGAGATATATTCTTT
abundance: few; j_gene: TRBJ2-3; d_gene: TRBD1; v_gene: TRBV6-5; CDR3aa: CAVRTGGTDTQYF; CDR3nt: TGTGCCGTTAGGACAGGAGGCACAGATACGCAGTATTTT
abundance: many; j_gene: TRBJ2-7; d_gene: -; v_gene: TRBV12-3/TRBV12-4; CDR3aa: CASNPGGHYEQYF; CDR3nt: TGTGCCAGCAATCCCGGCGGCCACTACGAGCAGTACTTC
abundance: many; j_gene: TRBJ2-1; d_gene: TRBD2; v_gene: TRBV20-1; CDR3aa: CSAKASGVNEQFF; CDR3nt: TGCAGTGCTAAGGCTAGCGGGGTCAATGAGCAGTTCTTC
abundance: few; j_gene: TRBJ2-6; d_gene: TRBD1; v_gene: TRBV7-9; CDR3aa: CASSLGTGYPGANVLTF; CDR3nt: TGTGCCAGCAGCTTAGGGACAGGGTACCCTGGGGCCAACGTCCTGACTTTC
abundance: -; j_gene: TRBJ2-1; d_gene: TRBD2; v_gene: TRBV28; CDR3aa: CASSSVVAGSYNEQFF; CDR3nt: TGTGCCAGCAGCTCGGTGGTAGCGGGGTCCTACAATGAGCAGTTCTTC
abundance: -; j_gene: TRBJ1-5; d_gene: -; v_gene: TRBV29-1; CDR3aa: CSVSPGQSNQPQHF; CDR3nt: TGCAGCGTAAGCCCAGGGCAGAGCAATCAGCCCCAGCATTTT
abundance: few; j_gene: TRBJ2-1; d_gene: TRBD2; v_gene: TRBV11-2; CDR3aa: CASSYGLAGGTSSYNEQFF; CDR3nt: TGTGCCAGCAGCTACGGACTAGCGGGGGGAACGAGCTCCTACAATGAGCAGTTCTTC
abundance: -; j_gene: TRBJ1-4; d_gene: -; v_gene: TRBV20-1; CDR3aa: CSARDRGEKLFF; CDR3nt: TGCAGTGCTAGAGATAGGGGTGAAAAACTGTTTTTT
abundance: -; j_gene: TRBJ1-2; d_gene: -; v_gene: TRBV20-1; CDR3aa: CSAIGRAGRGYTF; CDR3nt: TGCAGTGCGATTGGGCGCGCAGGGCGAGGCTACACCTTC
abundance: -; j_gene: TRBJ1-2; d_gene: -; v_gene: TRBV6-5; CDR3aa: CASSYLDSVYGYTF; CDR3nt: TGTGCCAGCAGTTACTTGGACAGCGTCTATGGCTACACCTTC
abundance: -; j_gene: TRBJ1-5; d_gene: TRBD1; v_gene: TRBV5-5; CDR3aa: CASSLGQGLVQPQHF; CDR3nt: TGTGCCAGCAGCTTAGGACAGGGATTAGTCCAGCCCCAGCATTTT
abundance: few; j_gene: TRBJ1-2; d_gene: -; v_gene: TRBV14; CDR3aa: CASSPRTGIYGYTF; CDR3nt: TGTGCCAGCAGCCCGCGGACTGGAATCTATGGCTACACCTTC
abundance: many; j_gene: TRBJ2-5; d_gene: TRBD1; v_gene: TRBV10-3; CDR3aa: CATLPTGKGETQYF; CDR3nt: TGTGCCACCCTTCCGACAGGGAAGGGGGAGACCCAGTACTTC
abundance: many; j_gene: TRBJ1-5; d_gene: -; v_gene: TRBV11-2; CDR3aa: CASSSGLSNQPQHF; CDR3nt: TGTGCCAGCAGCTCGGGGCTTAGCAATCAGCCCCAGCATTTT
abundance: -; j_gene: TRBJ1-2; d_gene: -; v_gene: TRBV7-9; CDR3aa: CASSASSPNGYTF; CDR3nt: TGTGCCAGCAGCGCCTCGAGCCCCAACGGCTACACCTTC
abundance: many; j_gene: TRBJ2-6; d_gene: -; v_gene: TRBV5-5; CDR3aa: CASSLVGSLHGANVLTF; CDR3nt: TGTGCCAGCAGCTTGGTCGGTTCCCTACACGGGGCCAACGTCCTGACTTTC
abundance: -; j_gene: TRBJ2-1; d_gene: TRBD1; v_gene: TRBV7-2; CDR3aa: CASSPRQGLVREQFF; CDR3nt: TGTGCCAGCAGCCCTAGACAGGGGCTCGTTCGGGAGCAGTTCTTC
abundance: -; j_gene: TRBJ2-5; d_gene: TRBD1; v_gene: TRBV7-2; CDR3aa: CVSSWRARGQTQYF; CDR3nt: TGTGTCAGCAGCTGGAGGGCCAGGGGGCAGACCCAGTACTTC
abundance: -; j_gene: TRBJ1-1; d_gene: -; v_gene: TRBV12-3/TRBV12-4; CDR3aa: CASSVQGREAFF; CDR3nt: TGTGCCAGCAGTGTACAGGGAAGGGAAGCTTTCTTT
abundance: few; j_gene: TRBJ2-3; d_gene: -; v_gene: TRBV29-1; CDR3aa: CSVEEVGQRSDTQYF; CDR3nt: TGCAGCGTTGAAGAGGTCGGTCAACGGTCGGATACGCAGTATTTT
abundance: few; j_gene: TRBJ2-3; d_gene: -; v_gene: TRBV5-1; CDR3aa: CASSLGQGYDTQYF; CDR3nt: TGCGCCAGCAGCTTGGGGCAGGGATACGATACGCAGTATTTT
abundance: few; j_gene: TRBJ1-1; d_gene: -; v_gene: TRBV12-3/TRBV12-4; CDR3aa: CASSSRMEAFF; CDR3nt: TGTGCCAGCAGTTCCCGGATGGAAGCTTTCTTT
abundance: -; j_gene: TRBJ2-5; d_gene: -; v_gene: TRBV5-1; CDR3aa: CASSLDSWGWETQYF; CDR3nt: TGCGCCAGCAGCTTGGATAGCTGGGGGTGGGAGACCCAGTACTTC
abundance: -; j_gene: TRBJ1-6; d_gene: -; v_gene: TRBV10-2; CDR3aa: CASRGTVTYNSPLHF; CDR3nt: TGCGCCAGCAGGGGGACGGTGACCTATAATTCACCCCTCCACTTT
abundance: -; j_gene: TRBJ2-1; d_gene: -; v_gene: TRBV29-1; CDR3aa: CSVWGGQGEQFF; CDR3nt: TGCAGCGTTTGGGGGGGCCAGGGAGAGCAGTTCTTC
abundance: few; j_gene: TRBJ1-5; d_gene: -; v_gene: TRBV19; CDR3aa: CASTVFNPDWANQPQHF; CDR3nt: TGTGCCAGTACTGTTTTTAACCCCGACTGGGCCAATCAGCCCCAGCATTTT
abundance: -; j_gene: TRBJ2-1; d_gene: -; v_gene: TRBV6-2/TRBV6-3; CDR3aa: CASIILDEQFF; CDR3nt: TGTGCCAGCATTATACTCGATGAGCAGTTCTTC